This TCR beta chain was recovered during a study of blood T cell repertoires in COVID-19. Background on the study: Material from acute and convalescent COVID-19 was sourced from the United States, Italy and Spain. PBMCs, B-cell-depleted T cells, or T cells were the source of the cDNA or gDNA that made up the material.

This clone was seen only once. As handled by the study authors: Amplification of reference gene primers provided the estimated nucleated cell counts. Generated by immunoSEQ multiplex PCR, the TCRdb table keeps only in-frame clones and is missing some. V and J calls and clone size are given by that table; D and trimming were obtained from the DNA. Here the sample spans about 300,000 clones, approximately 85% being singletons. Trimming took 5 bases from V and 3 from J, leaving 21 bases between them. The V gene's germline CDR1 is SGHRS and CDR2 YFSETQ. The CDR3 loop spans 16 amino acids. Sequencing used peripheral blood. The chain uses TRBV5-1 and TRBJ2-7, with a possible D match to TRBD1 (6 bases). The receptor comes from a human donor in a cohort sampled during active COVID-19. For the CDR3, the DNA is TGCGCCAGCAGTTTAGCTACAGGGCCGGTTAACTACGAGCAGTACTTC. Protein: CASSLATGPVNYEQYF.